The present entry profiles one T cell receptor (beta chain) with its context. Its target is unknown. The V gene lost 3 bases and the J gene lost 4 bases, with 9 bases spanning the gap. The germline V gene has CDR1 SEHNR and CDR2 FQNEAQ (reference sequence). The CDR3 is 13 amino acids. The sample is drawn from a study of T cell repertoires in cytomegalovirus infection. Findings of the study overall: The cumulative frequency of public TCR beta families identified carriers of CMV plus the relevant HLA.

Via MiXCR, TCRdb re-called the reads, giving one row per CDR3 protein. The sample shows a few hundred thousand distinct CDR3 sequences, 15% to 20% of them seen only once. This sequence joins TRBV7-9 and TRBJ1-1; D perhaps matches TRBD1 (5 bases). The receptor was isolated from a human donor in good health (CMV status not recorded). Some clones in this sample may be carry-over from other donors' samples. Sequencing was done on a sample of PBMCs. The CDR3 sequence is CASSLLGTTEAFF. CDR3 sequence (DNA): TGTGCCAGCAGCTTGTTGGGGACCACTGAAGCTTTCTTT.